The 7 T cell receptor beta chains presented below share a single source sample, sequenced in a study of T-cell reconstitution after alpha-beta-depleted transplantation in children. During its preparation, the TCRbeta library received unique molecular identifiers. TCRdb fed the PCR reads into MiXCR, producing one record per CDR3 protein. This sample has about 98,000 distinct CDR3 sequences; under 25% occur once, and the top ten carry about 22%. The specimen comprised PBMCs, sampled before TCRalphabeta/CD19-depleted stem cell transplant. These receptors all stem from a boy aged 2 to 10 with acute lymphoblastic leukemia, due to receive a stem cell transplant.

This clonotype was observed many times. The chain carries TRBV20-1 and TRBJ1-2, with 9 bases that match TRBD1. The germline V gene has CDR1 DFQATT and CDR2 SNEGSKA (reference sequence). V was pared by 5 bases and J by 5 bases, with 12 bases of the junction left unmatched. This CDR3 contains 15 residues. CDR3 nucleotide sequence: TGCAGTGCTGCGCCGGGACAGGGAGTTTCGTATGGCTACACCTTC. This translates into CSAAPGQGVSYGYTF.

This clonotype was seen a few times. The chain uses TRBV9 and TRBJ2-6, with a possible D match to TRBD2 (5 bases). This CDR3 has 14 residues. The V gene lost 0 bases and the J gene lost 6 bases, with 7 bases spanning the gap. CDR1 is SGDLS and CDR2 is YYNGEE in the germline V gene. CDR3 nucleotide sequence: TGTGCCAGCAGCGTAGACGGGGAGGCCAACGTCCTGACTTTC. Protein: CASSVDGEANVLTF.

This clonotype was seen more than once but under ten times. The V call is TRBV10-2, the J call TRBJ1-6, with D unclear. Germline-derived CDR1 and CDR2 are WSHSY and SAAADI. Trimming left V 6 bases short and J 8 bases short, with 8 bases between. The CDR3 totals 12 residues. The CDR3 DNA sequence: TGCGCCAGCAGATTCGAGGATTCACCCCTCCACTTT. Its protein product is CASRFEDSPLHF.

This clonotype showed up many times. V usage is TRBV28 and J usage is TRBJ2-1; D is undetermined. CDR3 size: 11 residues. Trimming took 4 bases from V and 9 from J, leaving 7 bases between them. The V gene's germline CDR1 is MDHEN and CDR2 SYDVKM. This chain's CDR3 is CASSSMSEQFF. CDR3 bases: TGTGCCAGCAGTTCAATGAGTGAGCAGTTCTTC.

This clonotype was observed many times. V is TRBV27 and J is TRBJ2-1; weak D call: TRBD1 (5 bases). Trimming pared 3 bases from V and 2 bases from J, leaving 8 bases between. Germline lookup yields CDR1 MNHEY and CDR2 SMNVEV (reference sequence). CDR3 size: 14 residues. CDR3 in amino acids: CASSLGLAYNEQFF. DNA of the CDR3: TGTGCCAGCAGTTTGGGGCTAGCCTACAATGAGCAGTTCTTC.

Here the CDR3 reads CASSAWGAVGVGTGELFF. For the CDR3, the DNA is TGTGCCAGCAGCGCCTGGGGAGCGGTTGGGGTTGGAACCGGGGAGCTGTTTTTT. The chain uses TRBV28 and TRBJ2-2; tentatively, D is TRBD2 (5 bases). The CDR3 extends over 18 amino acids. Deletions cut 6 bases from V and 5 bases from J, with 25 bases between. Looked up from germline, CDR1 is MDHEN and CDR2 is SYDVKM.

The CDR3 here is CASSVLQGTEAFF. For the CDR3, the DNA is TGCGCCAGCAGCGTCTTACAGGGTACTGAAGCTTTCTTT. The chain joins TRBV5-1 to TRBJ1-1, with D possibly being TRBD1 (6 bases). Germline CDR1 is SGHRS and CDR2 is YFSETQ. The CDR3 runs 13 residues. V was cut by 4 bases and J by 5 bases, with 12 bases left in between.